This T cell receptor (beta chain) was observed in a study of shared clonotypes between healthy human individuals. Here immunoSEQ multiplex PCR was the method, and the copy in TCRdb shows in-frame clones only, minus some. The data hold more than 2 million clones, with around 93% observed a single time. Naive CD8 cells, CD45RO-negative and positively selected for CCR7, excluded terminally differentiated effector memory CD45RA+ cells. Trimming cost V 5 bases and J 2 bases, with 9 bases left between them. Looked up from germline, CDR1 is MDHEN and CDR2 is SYDVKM. The CDR3 spans 13 residues. The clonotype comes from a man between 18 and 35 years old in good health. Some clones in this sample may be carry-over from other donors' samples. This sequence joins TRBV28 and TRBJ2-5; no clear D gene. The sample was naive CD8+ T cells from PBMCs. CDR3 sequence (DNA): TGTGCCAGCAGTAGAACAGTACAAGAGACCCAGTACTTC. As protein: CASSRTVQETQYF.